This TCR beta chain came from a study of cytomegalovirus exposure and HLA in healthy donors. About this clone itself: Its antigen remains unknown.

V was clipped by 3 bases and J by 1 base; unmatched bases: 2. The CDR3 extends over 15 amino acids. CDR1 is LGHNA, CDR2 YNFKEQ, per germline. This PCR relied on a set of 60 Vbeta primers and 13 Jbeta primers. Clones were sequenced by immunoSEQ multiplex PCR, and TCRdb holds only the in-frame ones, with some missing. The sample yields over 150,000 clones, about 80% seen once. Study results and caveats: Earlier analysis yielded a pattern in which most TCR beta V segments were productive about 87% or about 30% of the time. In a later analysis, TCR beta V- and J-gene trimming showed a link to a missense DCLRE1C variant.

The chain links TRBV4-2 to TRBJ2-5, with TRBD2 matching 10 bases. This receptor was obtained from a woman in her fifties or sixties in good health and CMV-seropositive. The specimen was PBMCs. The CDR3 region has the DNA TGTGCCAGCAGCCAGAGCGGGGGGGCCCAAGAGACCCAGTACTTC. Protein sequence: CASSQSGGAQETQYF.